The clone carrying this T cell receptor (beta chain) was recorded many times. The data are from a study of early T cells in non-severe SARS-CoV-2 infection. cDNA molecules, individually, were tagged with unique molecular identifiers. Using its own MiXCR run on the 5' RACE reads, TCRdb lists one record per CDR3 protein. The sample lists roughly 41,000 distinct CDR3 sequences; 5.4% were seen once. CDR1 and CDR2 (germline): MGHRA, YSYEKL. With 4 bases removed from V and 9 bases from J, the gap between germline ends came to 13 bases. The CDR3 has 13 residues. This receptor was taken from an adult who was a healthcare worker with PCR-confirmed SARS-CoV-2 infection or an uninfected control (not recorded which). Specimen: whole blood, collected at baseline. This chain uses TRBV4-1 with TRBJ2-1; possible D gene TRBD2, 6 bases. The CDR3 sequence is CASSRAAGGEQFF. The CDR3 nucleotides are TGCGCCAGCAGCCGAGCCGCCGGGGGTGAGCAGTTCTTC.